These 8 T cell receptor beta chains share one sample of origin, sequenced in a study of response to subunit inactivated influenza vaccine (dated by TCRdb to between 2018 and 2020). Receptors were amplified or captured by RT-PCR. The run used an Illumina HiSeq 2500. The public reads were reanalyzed by TCRdb: fastp trimming at Q25, MiXCR alignment, in-frame beta chains only. Merged by CDR3 protein, the rows form single entries marked with the most common genes and DNA. Within this sample are approximately 500,000 distinct CDR3 sequences, with 12% to 15% of them counted one time only. The ten largest clones represent around 10% of the sample. The input for sequencing was PBMCs from blood, taken about 12 days after vaccination. Source of these receptors: a man aged 45-65 years who received an inactivated influenza vaccine. Donor details come from another sample of the same person, matched by shared clones.

This clonotype was observed a few times. The gene calls are TRBV7-9 and TRBJ1-1; D is unresolved. The CDR3 consists of 15 residues. Germline V gene sequence: CDR1 SEHNR, CDR2 FQNEAQ (reference sequence). The V and J ends lost 1 base and 1 base respectively, with 10 bases between them. In DNA, the CDR3 is TGTGCCAGCAGCTTAGATGGGCGGGCGAACACTGAAGCTTTCTTT. It is translated as CASSLDGRANTEAFF.

This chain uses TRBV5-1 with TRBJ2-1; no clear D. The ends were cut back, 2 bases at V and 9 bases at J, with 6 bases in the middle. The CDR3 covers 11 residues. Germline V gene sequence: CDR1 SGHRS, CDR2 YFSETQ. CDR3 DNA sequence: TGCGCCAGCAGCTTTGGGTCTGAGCAGTTCTTC. Amino acid sequence: CASSFGSEQFF.

V usage is TRBV11-2 and J usage is TRBJ2-2, with TRBD2 matching 10 bases. V was clipped by 1 base and J by 7 bases; unmatched bases: 6. Germline V lookup: CDR1 SGHAT, CDR2 FQNNGV. The CDR3 totals 16 residues. The CDR3, as DNA: TGTGCCAGCAGCTTAGTCCTAGCGGGAGCGGGCGGGGAGCTGTTTTTT. Its translation is CASSLVLAGAGGELFF.

This clonotype was picked up a small number of times. The rearrangement links TRBV4-3 to TRBJ2-3; no definite D call. Between the trimmed V and J ends, which lost 5 bases and 1 base, there was a span of 10 bases. Germline lookup yields CDR1 LGHNA and CDR2 YSLEER. This CDR3 is built from 14 residues. The CDR3 loop reads CASSKNGRTDTQYF. The DNA for the CDR3 is TGCGCCAGCAGCAAAAATGGACGCACAGATACGCAGTATTTT.

CDR3 nucleotides: TGTGCCAGCACGACGGGAATGAATGAGCAGTTCTTC. Its protein is CASTTGMNEQFF. The chain uses TRBV2 and TRBJ2-1, with TRBD2 as a possible D gene (5 bases). V was shortened by 7 bases and J by 7 bases, with 11 bases between the two germline ends. Looked up from germline, CDR1 is SNHLY and CDR2 is FYNNEI. The CDR3 covers 12 residues.

This chain joins TRBV5-1 and TRBJ1-3; TRBD1 might be the D (5 bases). Trimming took 0 bases from V and 8 from J, leaving 15 bases between them. This CDR3 contains 15 residues. The germline gives CDR1 SGHRS, CDR2 YFSETQ. The CDR3 DNA reads as TGCGCCAGCAGCTTGGAGGGGCGTTCGGGAGACACCATATATTTT. It encodes CASSLEGRSGDTIYF.

This clonotype was recorded at least ten times. The V and J genes are TRBV12-3 or TRBV12-4 and TRBJ2-5; 8 nucleotides align to TRBD1. The CDR3 totals 13 residues. J lost 3 bases, V lost 5 bases, and 2 bases had no gene match. CDR3 bases: TGTGCCAGCAGTCGACAGGGGAAAGAGACCCAGTACTTC. Translating gives CASSRQGKETQYF.

This clonotype was detected a few times. The CDR3 region has the DNA TGTGCCAGCAGCCTAAATCCGGGACTAGCAGGAGAGACCCAGTACTTC. This encodes CASSLNPGLAGETQYF. This sequence joins TRBV7-9 and TRBJ2-5; 9 positions match TRBD2. The CDR3 has 16 residues. J gave up 4 bases and V 5 bases, and 11 bases lay outside the gene matches. Germline lookup yields CDR1 SEHNR and CDR2 FQNEAQ (reference sequence).